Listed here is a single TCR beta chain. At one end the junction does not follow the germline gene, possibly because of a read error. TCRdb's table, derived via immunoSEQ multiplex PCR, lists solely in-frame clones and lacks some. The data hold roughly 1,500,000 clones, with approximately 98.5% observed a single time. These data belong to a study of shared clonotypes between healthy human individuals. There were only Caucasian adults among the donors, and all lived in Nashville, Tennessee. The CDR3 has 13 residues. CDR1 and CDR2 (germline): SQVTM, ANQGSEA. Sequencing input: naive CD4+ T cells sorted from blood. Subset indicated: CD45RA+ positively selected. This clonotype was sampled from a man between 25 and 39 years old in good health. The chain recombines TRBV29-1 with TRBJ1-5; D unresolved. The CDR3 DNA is TGCAGCGTGGAAGGACGGGAAGGGCAGCCCCAGCATTTT. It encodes CSVEGREGQPQHF.